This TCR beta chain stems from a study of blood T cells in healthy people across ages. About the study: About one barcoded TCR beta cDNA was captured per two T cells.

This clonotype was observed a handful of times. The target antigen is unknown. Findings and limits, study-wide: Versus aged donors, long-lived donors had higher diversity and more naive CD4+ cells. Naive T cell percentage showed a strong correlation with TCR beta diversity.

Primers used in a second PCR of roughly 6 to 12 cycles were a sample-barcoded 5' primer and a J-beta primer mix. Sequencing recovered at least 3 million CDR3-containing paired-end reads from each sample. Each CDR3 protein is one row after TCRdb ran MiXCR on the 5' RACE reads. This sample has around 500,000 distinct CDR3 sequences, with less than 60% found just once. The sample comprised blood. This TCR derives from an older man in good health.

The CDR3 coding sequence is TGTGCCAGCAGCCGAGGACTAGAAGACTCCTACGAGCAGTACTTC. This translates into CASSRGLEDSYEQYF. The rearrangement joins TRBV9 to TRBJ2-7; 7 positions agree with TRBD2. The CDR3 runs 15 residues. CDR1 is SGDLS and CDR2 is YYNGEE in the germline V gene. With V trimmed by 4 bases and J by 0 bases, 7 bases remained unmatched.